Listed here are 3 T cell receptor beta chains from one sample, sequenced in a study of T cell repertoires in cytomegalovirus infection. Via MiXCR, TCRdb re-called the reads, giving one row per CDR3 protein. The sample records 230,000 or so distinct CDR3 sequences, more than 15% being singletons. The specimen was CD8+ T cells from PBMCs. All receptors derive from a human donor in good health (CMV status not recorded). Some clones in this sample may be carry-over from other donors' samples.

The chain couples TRBV4-3 to TRBJ1-2, with a tentative D call TRBD1 (6 bases). V was trimmed by 1 base and J by 6 bases, leaving 18 bases between them. The germline gives CDR1 LGHNA, CDR2 YSLEER. This CDR3 has 16 residues. CDR3 bases: TGCGCCAGCAGCCAAGCCCTACACAGGGAGCTGGATGGCTACACCTTC. Amino acid sequence: CASSQALHRELDGYTF.

Many counts were recorded for this clonotype. The chain joins TRBV7-9 to TRBJ2-1, with 7 bases aligning to TRBD2. The CDR3 spans 15 residues. Losses at the gene ends were 1 base for V and 3 bases for J; bases not matched to a gene: 3. Germline V gives CDR1 SEHNR, CDR2 FQNEAQ (reference sequence). This CDR3 is CASSLGGGVYNEQFF. The CDR3 DNA follows: TGTGCCAGCAGCTTAGGCGGGGGAGTCTACAATGAGCAGTTCTTC.

The gene calls are TRBV4-2 and TRBJ2-1, with 8 bases matching TRBD2. Per the germline V gene, CDR1 is LGHNA and CDR2 is YNFKEQ. Trimming cost V 3 bases and J 8 bases; bases outside gene matches: 18. The CDR3 covers 18 residues. CDR3 residues: CASSHPKGAGVKYYEQFF. As DNA, the CDR3 is TGTGCCAGCAGCCACCCAAAGGGAGCGGGGGTAAAATACTATGAGCAGTTCTTC.